The rows below give T cell receptor beta chains drawn from one sample of a study of T cell changes during pregnancy in multiple sclerosis. Produced via immunoSEQ multiplex PCR; TCRdb's table is partial and in-frame only. The data contain roughly 100,000 clones, 90% to 95% of them singletons. The sample consisted of peripheral blood, taken after pregnancy. The receptors were gathered from a female donor in good health, enrolled as a control in a pregnancy study. The CDR3 runs from the conserved cysteine through the conserved F or W. A D gene is named only where the DNA matches it firmly. Only part of the rows carry a size: once, few, many, or a class if the clone is expanded.

j_call d_call clone_size v_call cdr3_nt cdr3_aa
TRBJ2-3 - - TRBV12-5 TGTGCTAGTGGTTTGGACAGGACAGATACGCAGTATTTT CASGLDRTDTQYF
TRBJ2-1 - - TRBV12-5 TGTGCTAGTGGTCGAGTCCCGGATGAGCAGTTCTTC CASGRVPDEQFF
TRBJ1-2 - - TRBV6-5 TGTGCCAGCAGTACCCTGGGCGGGGGTAATGGCTACACCTTC CASSTLGGGNGYTF
TRBJ2-5 - - TRBV5-6 TGTGCCAGCAGCTTGTCCCGGGAGTTCCAAGAGACCCAGTACTTC CASSLSREFQETQYF
TRBJ2-2 - - TRBV4-3 TGCGCCAGCAGCCAACTCACCGACAGCTGGACCGGGGAGCTGTTTTTT CASSQLTDSWTGELFF
TRBJ1-5 - - TRBV9 TGTGCCAGCAGCGTAAGAAGGGGCCTTAAAAAGCCCCGGCCTCTAAGCAATCAGCCCCAGCATTTT CASSVRRGLKKPRPLSNQPQHF
TRBJ2-7 TRBD1 - TRBV19 TGTGCCAGTAGTCAAACACCGGGACAGGGAGGGGTCGAGCAGTACTTC CASSQTPGQGGVEQYF
TRBJ1-2 - - TRBV20-1 TGCAGTGCTGCTGACTTATATGGCTACACCTTC CSAADLYGYTF
TRBJ1-2 - - TRBV11-2 TGTGCCAGCAGCACCGCAGGGTTTGGCTACACCTTC CASSTAGFGYTF
TRBJ2-2 TRBD2 - TRBV18 TGTGCCAGCTCACCAACTAGCGGGGTTTCCGCGAACACCGGGGAGCTGTTTTTT CASSPTSGVSANTGELFF
TRBJ1-2 TRBD1 - TRBV6-5 TGTGCCAGCACCGGGACAGGGTCATATGGCTACACCTTC CASTGTGSYGYTF
TRBJ2-1 - - TRBV7-8 TGTGCCAGCAGCCCTACAGGCAATGAGCAGTTCTTC CASSPTGNEQFF
TRBJ1-1 - few TRBV30 TGTGCCACGGGACACGGGAACACTGAAGCTTTCTTT CATGHGNTEAFF
TRBJ1-2 - - TRBV27 TGTGCCAGCAGTTTATTTAGGGGCGATGGCTACACCTTC CASSLFRGDGYTF
TRBJ2-5 - - TRBV7-2 TGTGCCAGCAGCCGACCCCCCCTCGGGAAGACCCAGTACTTC CASSRPPLGKTQYF
TRBJ1-5 TRBD1 - TRBV19 TGTGCCAGTAGGAATACAGGGGGGCGACAGCCCCAGCATTTT CASRNTGGRQPQHF
TRBJ2-5 - once TRBV9 TGTGCCAGCAGCGTAGAACTAGCTAGTGAGACCCAGTACTTC CASSVELASETQYF
TRBJ2-7 - - TRBV4-1 TGCGCCAGCAGCCCCCGCCAGGGCCCAAACTACGAGCAGTACTTC CASSPRQGPNYEQYF
TRBJ2-1 - - TRBV5-4 TGTGCCAGCAGTTCTAAACAGGGTAACAATGAGCAGTTCTTC CASSSKQGNNEQFF